This passage covers 8 T cell receptor beta chains from one sample sequenced in a study of blood T cell repertoires in COVID-19. The repertoire was sequenced with immunoSEQ multiplex PCR; TCRdb's copy has only in-frame clones and lacks some. Of 200,000 to 250,000 clones in the sample, around 83% were seen once. Sequencing was done on a sample of peripheral blood. Every receptor here comes from a woman aged 45-65 years with COVID-19, enrolled during active disease.

This clone has a handful of counts. V gene TRBV5-6 combines with J gene TRBJ1-1; D remains unclear. With 0 bases removed from V and 6 bases from J, the gap between germline ends came to 6 bases. Germline V gene sequence: CDR1 SGHDT, CDR2 YYEEEE. CDR3 length: 12 residues. The CDR3 loop is CASSLVSAEAFF. Here the CDR3 DNA reads TGTGCCAGCAGCTTGGTTTCTGCTGAAGCTTTCTTT. The variable domain in full, with the rest retrieved from reference TRBV5-6 and TRBJ1-1, is DAGVTQSPTHLIKTRGQQVTLRCSPKSGHDTVSWYQQALGQGPQFIFQYYEEEERQRGNFPDRFSGHQFPNYSSELNVNALLLGDSALYLCASSLVSAEAFFGQGTRLTVV.

Here the CDR3 DNA reads TGTGCCAGCAGTGAGGAGGGCCACTATGGCTACACCTTC. As protein: CASSEEGHYGYTF. The rearrangement uses TRBV6-1 and TRBJ1-2; D not certain. CDR3 length equals 13 residues. V lost 3 bases to trimming and J lost 3 bases, with 8 bases between them. CDR1 MNHNS and CDR2 SASEGT come from the germline V gene.

There are many counts of this clone. The CDR3 sequence is CASTERGALSYEQYF. The DNA of the CDR3 is TGTGCCAGCACGGAGCGGGGGGCGCTCTCCTACGAGCAGTACTTC. The chain combines TRBV7-2 with TRBJ2-7, with 9 bases aligning to TRBD2. The CDR3 totals 15 residues. Germline V gives CDR1 SGHTA, CDR2 FQGNSA. Trimming cost V 7 bases and J 0 bases; bases outside gene matches: 7.

This clone appeared a single time. The V call is TRBV7-2, the J call TRBJ2-1, with 11 bases lining up with TRBD2. The CDR3 runs 17 residues. Germline CDR1 is SGHTA and CDR2 is FQGNSA. V lost 1 base, J lost 11 bases, and 13 bases stayed unmatched. The CDR3 sequence: CASSLGVAGGPGTKQFF. For the CDR3, the DNA is TGTGCCAGCAGCTTAGGTGTAGCGGGGGGGCCTGGGACTAAGCAGTTCTTC.

J is TRBJ2-7 and V is TRBV10-3, with D possibly TRBD2 on 6 matching bases. This CDR3 has 16 amino acids. The V end was cut by 0 bases, the J end by 1 base, with 13 bases between. Per the germline V gene, CDR1 is ENHRY and CDR2 is SYGVKD. CDR3 bases: TGTGCCATCAGTGAGTCGGGGGGTGTCCCTTCCTACGAGCAGTACGTC. Its protein is CAISESGGVPSYEQYV.

The chain uses TRBV10-1 and TRBJ2-2; TRBD1 matches 8 bases. Germline V gives CDR1 WNHNN, CDR2 SYGVQD (reference sequence). CDR3 length: 14 residues. Trimming removed 9 bases from V and 3 bases from J; junction bases left unmatched: 6. In nucleotides, the CDR3 is TGCGCCAGTTTGGAACAGGGGGACACCGGGGAGCTGTTTTTT. Protein: CASLEQGDTGELFF.

J is TRBJ2-2 and V is TRBV29-1; tentatively, D is TRBD1 (5 bases). The CDR3 runs 15 residues. Between the trimmed V and J ends, which lost 0 bases and 7 bases, there was a span of 15 bases. Germline CDR1 and CDR2: SQVTM and ANQGSEA. CDR3 in amino acids: CSVEDPGIHHGELFF. DNA of the CDR3: TGCAGCGTTGAAGATCCAGGGATCCATCACGGGGAGCTGTTTTTT.

The chain has TRBV11-2 and TRBJ2-1; TRBD2 agrees at 7 bases. The length of the CDR3 is 16 residues. The germline CDR1 and CDR2 sequences are SGHAT and FQNNGV. J lost 3 bases, V lost 4 bases, and 9 bases had no gene match. CDR3 nucleotide sequence: TGTGCCAGCAGCTCGAGCCCAGCGGGAAGCTACAATGAGCAGTTCTTC. Translating it yields CASSSSPAGSYNEQFF.